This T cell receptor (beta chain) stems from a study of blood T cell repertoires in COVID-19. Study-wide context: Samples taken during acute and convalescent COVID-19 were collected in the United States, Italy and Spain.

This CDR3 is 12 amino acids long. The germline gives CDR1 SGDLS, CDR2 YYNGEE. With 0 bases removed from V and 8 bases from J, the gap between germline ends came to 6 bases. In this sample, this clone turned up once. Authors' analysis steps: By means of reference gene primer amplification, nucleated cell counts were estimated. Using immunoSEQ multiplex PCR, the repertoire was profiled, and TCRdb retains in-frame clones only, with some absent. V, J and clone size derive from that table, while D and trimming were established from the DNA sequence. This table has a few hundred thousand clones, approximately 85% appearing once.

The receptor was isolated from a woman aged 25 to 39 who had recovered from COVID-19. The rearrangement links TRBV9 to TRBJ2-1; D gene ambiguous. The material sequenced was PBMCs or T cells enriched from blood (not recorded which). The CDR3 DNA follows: TGTGCCAGCAGCGTAGACGGTGATGAGCAGTTCTTC. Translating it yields CASSVDGDEQFF.